The 30 T cell receptor beta chains reported below all come from one sample, sequenced in a study of PD-L1 blockade in urothelial cancer. Assay used: immunoSEQ multiplex PCR; TCRdb lists only in-frame clones, some missing. The table lists roughly 44,000 clones, around 82% of them singletons. The sample was PBMCs, taken around atezolizumab (anti-PD-L1) treatment. The receptor source for this set is a man aged 65 to 79 with urothelial cancer.

The chain links TRBV4-1 to TRBJ1-5, with D possibly TRBD1 on 5 matching bases. The V end was cut by 1 base, the J end by 8 bases, with 18 bases between. Per the germline V gene, CDR1 is MGHRA and CDR2 is YSYEKL. CDR3 length: 16 residues. The CDR3: CASSQVGGFGGEPQHF. CDR3 sequence (DNA): TGCGCCAGCAGCCAAGTTGGAGGCTTCGGGGGGGAGCCCCAGCATTTT.

The table lists this clone with a few counts. The CDR3 reads CASSQDPGDEQYF. CDR3 in DNA: TGCGCCAGCAGCCAGGACCCCGGGGACGAGCAGTACTTC. The rearrangement uses TRBV4-3 and TRBJ2-7; possible D gene TRBD2, 5 bases. CDR3 size: 13 residues. With 3 bases removed from V and 5 bases from J, the gap between germline ends came to 11 bases. Per the germline V gene, CDR1 is LGHNA and CDR2 is YSLEER.

The chain joins TRBV9 to TRBJ2-5; D remains ambiguous. Trimming took off 0 bases at V and 5 bases at J, with 8 bases between the two ends. Germline V gives CDR1 SGDLS, CDR2 YYNGEE. The length of the CDR3 is 13 residues. CDR3 bases: TGTGCCAGCAGCGTAGCTATGCTGGAGACCCAGTACTTC. Protein sequence: CASSVAMLETQYF.

The genes are TRBV14 and TRBJ2-5, with TRBD2 as a possible D gene (6 bases). The CDR3 extends over 17 amino acids. With 4 bases removed from V and 6 bases from J, the gap between germline ends came to 24 bases. CDR1 is SGHDN and CDR2 is FVKESK in the germline V gene. The CDR3 bases are TGTGCCAGCAGCCCATCGCTTGGCGGGATGGGGGTACAGACCCAGTACTTC. Its translation: CASSPSLGGMGVQTQYF.

This clone was counted a few times. The chain has TRBV11-2 and TRBJ2-5; 7 nucleotides agree with TRBD1. V trimming: 4 bases; J trimming: 5 bases; junction bases outside the gene matches: 7. The CDR3 spans 14 residues. Germline V gene lookup returns CDR1 SGHAT and CDR2 FQNNGV. CDR3 DNA sequence: TGTGCCAGCAGCTCAAACAGGGGAAGGGAGACCCAGTACTTC. This codes for CASSSNRGRETQYF.

This clone was recorded once. The rearrangement joins TRBV28 to TRBJ2-4, with 7 bases lining up with TRBD1. There are 17 residues in the CDR3. The J segment lost 2 bases and the V segment lost 2 bases, leaving 9 bases of the junction unmatched. Per germline, CDR1 MDHEN and CDR2 SYDVKM. The DNA for the CDR3 is TGTGCCAGCAGTTTAAACGGAAACAGGGGATCCAAAAACATTCAGTACTTC. It yields the protein CASSLNGNRGSKNIQYF.

This chain links TRBV9 with TRBJ2-3, with no clear D. Germline V gene data show CDR1 as SGDLS and CDR2 as YYNGEE. V shed 3 bases and J shed 1 base, with 15 bases lying between them. The CDR3 extends over 16 amino acids. CDR3: CASSARSRAGTDTQYF. The CDR3 DNA reads as TGTGCCAGCAGCGCACGATCTAGAGCCGGCACAGATACGCAGTATTTT.

The chain combines TRBV18 with TRBJ1-2; 9 bases fit TRBD1. The V gene end was trimmed by 6 bases and the J gene end by 3 bases; junction bases not matched to a gene: 5. This CDR3 is built from 14 residues. Looked up from germline, CDR1 is KGHSH and CDR2 is LQKENI. CDR3 amino acids: CASSPRDRDYGYTF. In DNA form, the CDR3 reads TGTGCCAGCTCCCCGAGGGACAGGGACTATGGCTACACCTTC.

V and J are TRBV27 and TRBJ2-5; possibly TRBD1 for D (6 bases). The V gene lost 4 bases and the J gene lost 5 bases, with 23 bases spanning the gap. This CDR3 has 17 residues. Looked up from germline, CDR1 is MNHEY and CDR2 is SMNVEV (reference sequence). CDR3 nucleotides: TGTGCCAGCAGTTCCCGACCGGGACATCCCAAACTGGAGACCCAGTACTTC. Translated: CASSSRPGHPKLETQYF.

In this sample, this clone turned up a few times. The CDR3 coding sequence is TGCAGTGCTAGAGACGCCTACGAGCAGTACTTC. Translated, it gives CSARDAYEQYF. The chain is built from TRBV20-1 and TRBJ2-7; no reliable D call. Germline assignment: CDR1 DFQATT and CDR2 SNEGSKA (reference sequence). V was pared by 0 bases and J by 2 bases, with 2 bases between. The CDR3 covers 11 residues.

The chain carries TRBV7-3 and TRBJ2-2, with 10 bases fitting TRBD2. The germline gives CDR1 SGHTA, CDR2 FQGTGA. This CDR3 has 16 residues. V gave up 5 bases and J gave up 0 bases; unmatched junction bases: 3. The CDR3 spells CASSLGLAANTGELFF. The CDR3, as DNA: TGTGCCAGCAGCCTCGGACTAGCGGCGAACACCGGGGAGCTGTTTTTT. The full variable domain, with the rest looked up from reference TRBV7-3 and TRBJ2-2, is GAGVSQTPSNKVTEKGKYVELRCDPISGHTALYWYRQSLGQGPEFLIYFQGTGAADDSGLPNDRFFAVRPEGSVSTLKIQRTERGDSAVYLCASSLGLAANTGELFFGEGSRLTVL.

The chain couples TRBV2 to TRBJ2-5; 10 bases map to TRBD2. Germline assignment: CDR1 SNHLY and CDR2 FYNNEI. There are 14 residues in the CDR3. The ends lost 6 bases at V and 5 bases at J; junction bases unmatched: 6. The CDR3 DNA reads TGTGCCAGCAGGCAGCGGGAGGGCCAGGAGACCCAGTACTTC. It translates to CASRQREGQETQYF.

The CDR3 spells CATGQGVVYGYTF. Written as DNA, the CDR3 is TGTGCCACGGGACAGGGGGTAGTCTATGGCTACACCTTC. The genes are TRBV10-3 and TRBJ1-2; TRBD1 matches 11 bases. CDR1 is ENHRY and CDR2 is SYGVKD in the germline V gene. V was clipped by 10 bases and J by 4 bases; unmatched bases: 5. The CDR3 length is 13 residues.

The V gene is TRBV2, the J gene TRBJ1-1, with a tentative D call TRBD1 (6 bases). The germline gives CDR1 SNHLY, CDR2 FYNNEI. V gave up 7 bases and J gave up 3 bases, with 21 bases separating them. The CDR3 covers 16 residues. Here the CDR3 reads CASIRGARAGDTEAFF. The CDR3 DNA sequence: TGTGCCAGCATTCGGGGGGCAAGAGCAGGGGACACTGAAGCTTTCTTT.

This chain links TRBV5-6 with TRBJ2-7, with 8 bases that match TRBD1. J lost 6 bases, V lost 3 bases, and 5 bases had no gene match. In germline, CDR1 is SGHDT, CDR2 YYEEEE. This CDR3 has 13 amino acids. In DNA, the CDR3 is TGTGCCAGCAGCTGGACAGGGCTGGGCGAGCAGTACTTC. It codes for CASSWTGLGEQYF.

J is TRBJ2-3 and V is TRBV19; the D gene is possibly TRBD1 (8 bases). V was pared by 2 bases and J by 4 bases, with 16 bases between. This CDR3 has 16 amino acids. From germline, CDR1 is LNHDA and CDR2 SQIVND (reference sequence). The CDR3 nucleotides are TGTGCCAGTAGTATACGGACAGGGAGGGGGGCAGATACGCAGTATTTT. Translating gives CASSIRTGRGADTQYF.

The chain carries TRBV28 and TRBJ2-7, with TRBD2 matching over 8 bases. Germline V CDR1 and CDR2: MDHEN, SYDVKM. This CDR3 contains 14 residues. V was clipped by 8 bases and J by 7 bases; unmatched bases: 13. CDR3 coding DNA: TGTGCCAGCGTTACTAGCGGAGCCTTAGGGGAGCAGTACTTC. This gives the protein CASVTSGALGEQYF.

The genes are TRBV14 and TRBJ1-3; no clear D. Deletions cut 4 bases from V and 4 bases from J, with 14 bases between. Germline V gene sequence: CDR1 SGHDN, CDR2 FVKESK. The CDR3 spans 15 residues. The CDR3 DNA is TGTGCCAGCAGCCCGCGCCTTTCAAACGGAAACACCATATATTTT. This sequence encodes CASSPRLSNGNTIYF. Full variable domain (missing parts from reference TRBV14 and TRBJ1-3): EAGVTQFPSHSVIEKGQTVTLRCDPISGHDNLYWYRRVMGKEIKFLLHFVKESKQDESGMPNNRFLAERTGGTYSTLKVQPAELEDSGVYFCASSPRLSNGNTIYFGEGSWLTVV.

This clone was counted only a few times. The V gene is TRBV25-1, the J gene TRBJ1-2, with D uncertain. The CDR3 consists of 14 residues. The V end was cut by 8 bases, the J end by 4 bases, with 17 bases between. Germline lookup yields CDR1 MGHDK and CDR2 SYGVNS. The CDR3 nucleotides are TGTGCCAGCGCCGAGTCGGGCCGGGGCTATGGCTACACCTTC. Its protein is CASAESGRGYGYTF.

The V gene is TRBV7-2, the J gene TRBJ1-2, with D perhaps TRBD1 (5 bases). V was pared by 5 bases and J by 5 bases, with 15 bases between. The CDR3 length is 14 residues. Germline-derived CDR1 and CDR2 are SGHTA and FQGNSA. The CDR3 DNA is TGTGCCAGCAGCCACCCTACGGGACTGTATGGCTACACCTTC. This codes for CASSHPTGLYGYTF.

Details on this clone: As the CDR3 is not closed by the conserved phenylalanine or tryptophan, this likely results from a read error. No DNA is shown, since the ends of the CDR3 on it are uncertain; the CDR3 is the one TCRdb lists. The rearrangement uses TRBV6-5 and TRBJ1-1. Per germline, CDR1 MNHEY and CDR2 SVGAGI. A total of 9 residues make up the CDR3, ends included. The CDR3: CASSYSRSC.

The chain recombines TRBV7-3 with TRBJ2-1; D ambiguous. The CDR3 consists of 14 residues. V was trimmed by 1 base and J by 7 bases, leaving 11 bases between them. Germline CDR1 and CDR2: SGHTA and FQGTGA. CDR3 in DNA: TGTGCCAGCAGCTTAAGCCGAGAAGCGAATGAGCAGTTCTTC. It specifies CASSLSREANEQFF.

This rearrangement joins TRBV6-1 to TRBJ1-4; 7 nucleotides agree with TRBD1. Trimming at V came to 10 bases and at J to 0 bases, leaving 5 bases not matched to a gene. The CDR3 spans 14 residues. Per the germline V gene, CDR1 is MNHNS and CDR2 is SASEGT. In DNA, the CDR3 is TGTGCCACCAGACAGGGAGCAACTAATGAAAAACTGTTTTTT. This gives the protein CATRQGATNEKLFF.

The rearrangement joins TRBV9 to TRBJ2-2, with D possibly being TRBD1 (6 bases). V was cut by 4 bases and J by 2 bases, with 18 bases left in between. Germline V gene lookup returns CDR1 SGDLS and CDR2 YYNGEE. There are 17 residues in the CDR3. In nucleotides, the CDR3 is TGTGCCAGCAGCCACTCGATAGGGACAACTAACACCGGGGAGCTGTTTTTT. Its translation is CASSHSIGTTNTGELFF.

This chain links TRBV29-1 with TRBJ1-1; TRBD1 matches at 9 bases. The V gene end was trimmed by 4 bases and the J gene end by 7 bases; junction bases not matched to a gene: 7. Germline V gene lookup returns CDR1 SQVTM and CDR2 ANQGSEA. The CDR3 has 13 amino acids. The CDR3 DNA reads TGCAGCGTTGGGAGGGACAGGGCCCATGAAGCTTTCTTT. Translated, it gives CSVGRDRAHEAFF.

This clone has a handful of counts. J is TRBJ2-7 and V is TRBV19, with a tentative D call TRBD2 (5 bases). The CDR3 loop spans 14 amino acids. Trimming took off 5 bases at V and 3 bases at J, with 14 bases between the two ends. Germline CDR1 reads LNHDA; CDR2 reads SQIVND (reference sequence). The CDR3 loop is CASSSRTGNYEQYF. CDR3 in DNA: TGTGCCAGTAGTTCCCGGACGGGAAACTACGAGCAGTACTTC. Variable domain in full (rest from reference TRBV19 and TRBJ2-7): DGGITQSPKYLFRKEGQNVTLSCEQNLNHDAMYWYRQDPGQGLRLIYYSQIVNDFQKGDIAEGYSVSREKKESFPLTVTSAQKNPTAFYLCASSSRTGNYEQYFGPGTRLTVT.

V gene TRBV29-1 combines with J gene TRBJ2-7; 7 bases are a match to TRBD2. Germline CDR1 and CDR2: SQVTM and ANQGSEA. With 1 base clipped from V and 3 bases from J, the junction kept 6 bases outside the gene matches. CDR3 length: 14 amino acids. DNA of the CDR3: TGCAGCGTTGAAGCGGGAGGAAGGGGCTACGAGCAGTACTTC. Amino acid sequence: CSVEAGGRGYEQYF.

V and J are TRBV28 and TRBJ1-1; TRBD1 might be the D (6 bases). Deletions cut 8 bases from V and 7 bases from J, with 20 bases between. Germline V gives CDR1 MDHEN, CDR2 SYDVKM. The CDR3 covers 14 residues. The CDR3 sequence: CASFPTTGRIEAFF. In nucleotides, the CDR3 is TGTGCCAGCTTCCCCACGACAGGAAGAATTGAAGCTTTCTTT.

This chain joins TRBV28 and TRBJ1-1; D unresolved. The CDR3 is 14 residues long. V lost 1 base to trimming and J lost 1 base, with 7 bases between them. In germline, CDR1 is MDHEN, CDR2 SYDVKM. CDR3 DNA sequence: TGTGCCAGCAGTTTATTAAACAAGAACACTGAAGCTTTCTTT. It translates to CASSLLNKNTEAFF.

The chain joins TRBV7-2 to TRBJ2-5; TRBD1 matches 7 bases. This CDR3 is 14 amino acids long. Trimming removed 5 bases from V and 5 bases from J; junction bases left unmatched: 8. Germline V CDR1 and CDR2: SGHTA, FQGNSA. The CDR3 sequence: CASSTTGVAETQYF. In DNA, the CDR3 is TGTGCCAGCAGCACCACAGGGGTGGCGGAGACCCAGTACTTC.